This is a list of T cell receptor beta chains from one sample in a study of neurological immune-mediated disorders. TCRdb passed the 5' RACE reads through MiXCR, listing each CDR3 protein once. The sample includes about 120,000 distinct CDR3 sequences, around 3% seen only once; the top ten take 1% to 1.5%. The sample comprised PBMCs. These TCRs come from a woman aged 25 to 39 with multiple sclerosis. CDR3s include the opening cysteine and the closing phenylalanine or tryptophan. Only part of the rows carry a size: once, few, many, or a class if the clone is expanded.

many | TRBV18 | CASSDGNQPQHF
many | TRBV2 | CASTRTAYEQYF
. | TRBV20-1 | CSASGLAGHTDTQYF
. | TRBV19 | CASRDAGDGYTF
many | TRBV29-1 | CSVITAGDSPLHF
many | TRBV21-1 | CASQWTDGPGDTQYF
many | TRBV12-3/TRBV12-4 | CASSLQGSEKLFF
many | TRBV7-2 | CASSPPNSNQPQHF
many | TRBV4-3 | CASSHGVTGELFF
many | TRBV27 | CASSSSGGINYGYTF
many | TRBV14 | CASSQMTGREKLFF
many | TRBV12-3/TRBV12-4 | CASSWTGGRVGYTF
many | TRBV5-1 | CASRPHPAGSGQETQYF